Presented here are 27 T cell receptor beta chains from one specimen sequenced in a study of blood T cells in healthy people across ages. Primers used in a second PCR of roughly 6 to 11 cycles were a sample-barcoded 5' primer and a J-beta primer mix. TCRdb re-derived calls from the 5' RACE reads in MiXCR, one entry per CDR3 protein. The table includes around 2 million distinct CDR3 sequences, 35% to 50% detected once. Material for sequencing was blood. These receptors came from a human donor in good health.

This clonotype was counted many times. V usage is TRBV5-1 and J usage is TRBJ1-5; 9 positions match TRBD1. This CDR3 is 14 amino acids long. The V segment lost 5 bases and the J segment 4 bases; nucleotides outside the gene matches: 4. The V gene's germline CDR1 is SGHRS and CDR2 YFSETQ. The CDR3 sequence is CASSPGQGNQPQHF. For the CDR3, the DNA is TGCGCCAGCAGTCCGGGACAGGGTAATCAGCCCCAGCATTTT. Based on the CDR3 plus reference TRBV5-1 and TRBJ1-5, the full variable domain is KAGVTQTPRYLIKTRGQQVTLSCSPISGHRSVSWYQQTPGQGLQFLFEYFSETQRNKGNFPGRFSGRQFSNSRSEMNVSTLELGDSALYLCASSPGQGNQPQHFGDGTRLSIL.

The chain employs TRBV11-1 and TRBJ2-7, with 9 bases that match TRBD1. With 6 bases clipped from V and 3 bases from J, the junction kept 6 bases outside the gene matches. The CDR3 has 14 residues. Per the germline V gene, CDR1 is SGHAT and CDR2 is FQDESV (reference sequence). The CDR3 region is CASSNTGGGYEQYF. The CDR3 coding sequence is TGTGCCAGCAGTAATACAGGGGGCGGCTACGAGCAGTACTTC.

CDR3 region: CASSQSEGTDTQYF. CDR3 DNA sequence: TGTGCCAGCAGCCAATCAGAGGGCACAGATACGCAGTATTTT. V and J are TRBV3-1 and TRBJ2-3, with no clear D. V was pared by 2 bases and J by 1 base, with 7 bases between. The CDR3 loop spans 14 amino acids. The V gene's germline CDR1 is LGHDT and CDR2 YNNKEL (reference sequence).

As to this clonotype: At one boundary the junction diverges from the germline segment, which might be a read error. This chain links TRBV7-2 with TRBJ1-2; no firm D call. Germline-derived CDR1 and CDR2 are SGHTA and FQGNSA. The CDR3 loop spans 13 amino acids. The CDR3 loop is CASSLGNSHGYTF. As DNA, the CDR3 is TGTGCCAGCAGCTTAGGGAATTCGCATGGTTACACCTTC.

J is TRBJ2-1 and V is TRBV2; D ambiguous. Trimming took off 2 bases at V and 0 bases at J, with 5 bases between the two ends. The V gene's germline CDR1 is SNHLY and CDR2 FYNNEI. This CDR3 is built from 14 residues. The CDR3 nucleotides read TGTGCCAGCAGTGAACAGAGCTCCTACAATGAGCAGTTCTTC. It translates to CASSEQSSYNEQFF.

This clonotype was counted between two and nine times. This chain links TRBV4-2 with TRBJ1-2; the match to TRBD1 covers 8 bases. The trim removed 2 bases at V and 5 bases at J, leaving 7 bases unmatched. Per the germline V gene, CDR1 is LGHNA and CDR2 is YNFKEQ. CDR3 size: 15 residues. The CDR3 nucleotides read TGTGCCAGCAGCCAATCATCGGACAGGGCTTATGGCTACACCTTC. This codes for CASSQSSDRAYGYTF.

Written as DNA, the CDR3 is TGTGCCAGCAGGGTTTTGGAGTACTTC. Protein sequence: CASRVLEYF. The chain is built from TRBV9 and TRBJ2-5; D remains ambiguous. CDR1 SGDLS and CDR2 YYNGEE come from the germline V gene. V was cut by 5 bases and J by 12 bases, with 8 bases left in between. The CDR3 is made up of 9 amino acids.

The chain has TRBV7-2 and TRBJ2-3; D not certain. Germline CDR1 and CDR2: SGHTA and FQGNSA. The germline V and J ends were trimmed by 5 bases and 2 bases, with 11 bases remaining between them. There are 14 residues in the CDR3. The CDR3 reads CASSPGPATDTQYF. CDR3 nucleotide sequence: TGTGCCAGCAGCCCTGGGCCAGCCACAGATACGCAGTATTTT.

This chain links TRBV11-3 with TRBJ2-1; either TRBD1 or TRBD2 may supply D (6 bases each). CDR1 is SGHNT and CDR2 is YENEEA in the germline V gene. This CDR3 has 15 amino acids. V lost 5 bases and J 9 bases, leaving 20 bases between the germline ends. CDR3 amino acids: CASSQRRGALGEQFF. The CDR3 DNA sequence: TGTGCCAGCAGCCAACGGAGGGGGGCCCTGGGTGAGCAGTTCTTC.

This clonotype was counted between two and nine times. The rearrangement joins TRBV7-9 to TRBJ2-3; D unresolved. Germline values: CDR1 SEHNR, CDR2 FQNEAQ (reference sequence). The CDR3 loop spans 14 amino acids. The germline V and J ends were trimmed by 7 bases and 4 bases, with 15 bases remaining between them. This chain's CDR3 is CASTWSASPDTQYF. The DNA of the CDR3 is TGTGCCAGCACCTGGTCGGCTAGTCCAGATACGCAGTATTTT.

The rearrangement links TRBV5-8 to TRBJ1-1; D remains ambiguous. Trimming took off 4 bases at V and 7 bases at J, with 17 bases between the two ends. Germline-derived CDR1 and CDR2 are SGHTS and YDEGEE. The CDR3 runs 14 residues. The CDR3 region is CASSLGLRYDEAFF. CDR3 nucleotides: TGTGCCAGCAGCCTGGGATTGAGGTATGATGAAGCTTTCTTT.

This clonotype was recorded a few times. The genes are TRBV29-1 and TRBJ1-2; D is ambiguous. Germline V gene lookup returns CDR1 SQVTM and CDR2 ANQGSEA. This CDR3 is 14 amino acids long. V lost 0 bases and J 2 bases, leaving 10 bases between the germline ends. The CDR3 here is CSVEEPNRNYGYTF. In nucleotides, the CDR3 is TGCAGCGTTGAAGAACCCAATAGAAACTATGGCTACACCTTC.

This clonotype has a handful of counts. The chain couples TRBV29-1 to TRBJ2-3; D is possibly TRBD1 (6 bases). The CDR3 contains 13 residues. Germline V gives CDR1 SQVTM, CDR2 ANQGSEA. V was trimmed by 4 bases and J by 2 bases, leaving 10 bases between them. CDR3 sequence reads: CSVVRGITDTQYF. In DNA form, the CDR3 reads TGCAGCGTTGTAAGGGGGATCACAGATACGCAGTATTTT.

The chain recombines TRBV12-3 or TRBV12-4 with TRBJ2-5, with TRBD1 matching 12 bases. The end of the DNA is better explained by TRBJ2-7, so the J call may be wrong. CDR3 length: 17 residues. The CDR3 loop is CASSSESRDRGLYEQYF. CDR3 in DNA: TGTGCCAGCAGCTCCGAATCCCGGGACAGGGGGCTCTACGAGCAGTACTTC.

There are a few counts of this clonotype. The V gene is TRBV7-8, the J gene TRBJ2-7; D is uncertain. The V gene lost 0 bases and the J gene lost 1 base, with 13 bases spanning the gap. Germline CDR1 is SGHVS and CDR2 is FQNEAQ. The CDR3 is 16 amino acids. In nucleotides, the CDR3 is TGTGCCAGCAGCTTAGCAGTCGAATATTCATCCTACGAGCAGTACTTC. The encoded protein is CASSLAVEYSSYEQYF.

This clonotype was observed a handful of times. This chain connects TRBV11-2 to TRBJ2-3; D not certain. This CDR3 spans 12 amino acids. The V and J ends lost 6 bases and 4 bases respectively, with 8 bases between them. The V gene's germline CDR1 is SGHAT and CDR2 FQNNGV. The CDR3 loop is CASRLNADTQYF. Here the CDR3 DNA reads TGTGCCAGCAGACTTAACGCAGATACGCAGTATTTT.

This clonotype was recorded many times. The rearrangement links TRBV7-2 to TRBJ2-5; D is undetermined. Germline CDR1 is SGHTA and CDR2 is FQGNSA. V was shortened by 1 base and J by 1 base, with 13 bases between the two germline ends. CDR3 length equals 16 residues. CDR3 sequence reads: CASSLGWGPSQETQYF. The DNA of the CDR3 is TGTGCCAGCAGCTTAGGGTGGGGTCCGTCCCAAGAGACCCAGTACTTC. Combining the CDR3 with reference TRBV7-2 and TRBJ2-5 gives the whole variable domain GAGVSQSPSNKVTEKGKDVELRCDPISGHTALYWYRQSLGQGLEFLIYFQGNSAPDKSGLPSDRFSAERTGGSVSTLTIQRTQQEDSAVYLCASSLGWGPSQETQYFGPGTRLLVL.

The chain carries TRBV11-3 and TRBJ1-1; no clear D. CDR1 and CDR2 from the germline V gene are SGHNT and YENEEA. The CDR3 is made up of 13 amino acids. The V gene lost 7 bases and the J gene lost 1 base, with 10 bases spanning the gap. The CDR3 DNA reads TGTGCCAGCACCCTAGACGGGAACACTGAAGCTTTCTTT. It is translated as CASTLDGNTEAFF.

This clonotype was observed a handful of times. The chain recombines TRBV7-3 with TRBJ1-2; 7 bases agree with TRBD1. The CDR3 loop spans 13 amino acids. In germline, CDR1 is SGHTA, CDR2 FQGTGA. V shed 4 bases, J shed 6 bases, and the junction held 5 bases outside the gene matches. The CDR3 region has the DNA TGTGCCAGCAGCTCCCCAGGGGGGGATGGCTACACCTTC. Translation: CASSSPGGDGYTF.

This clonotype showed up just a few times. The chain is built from TRBV7-2 and TRBJ1-2; perhaps TRBD1 as D (6 bases). V was clipped by 5 bases and J by 3 bases, with 10 bases between them. This CDR3 has 13 amino acids. CDR1 is SGHTA and CDR2 is FQGNSA in the germline V gene. The DNA for the CDR3 is TGTGCCAGCAGCCTCGACAGGCACTATGGCTACACCTTC. The encoded protein is CASSLDRHYGYTF.

The chain is built from TRBV5-1 and TRBJ2-7; a possible D gene is TRBD1 (6 bases). The CDR3 has 14 residues. The germline V and J ends were trimmed by 4 bases and 4 bases, with 15 bases remaining between them. The germline V gene encodes CDR1 SGHRS and CDR2 YFSETQ. In nucleotides, the CDR3 is TGCGCCAGCAGCATCGGACAGAGACTATACGAGCAGTACTTC. This translates into CASSIGQRLYEQYF.

Regarding this clonotype: Compared with germline, one end of the junction differs, possibly owing to a read error. The chain carries TRBV20-1 and TRBJ2-7; the D is unclear. The DNA end lines up better with TRBJ2-5; the J call may be wrong. This CDR3 is built from 13 residues. Germline CDR1 DFQATT, CDR2 SNEGSKA (reference sequence). The CDR3 here is CSARDLRRETQYF. CDR3 in DNA: TGTAGTGCTAGAGATCTTCGAAGAGAGACCCAGTACTTC.

This sequence joins TRBV6-5 and TRBJ1-2; 7 bases match TRBD1. Germline V lookup: CDR1 MNHEY, CDR2 SVGAGI. Trimming took 6 bases from V and 6 from J; bases not matched to a gene: 16. This CDR3 contains 16 residues. In DNA, the CDR3 is TGTGCCAGCAGCTCCAGGGGGGGAGGGGGGCTGGATGGCTACACCTTC. It translates to CASSSRGGGGLDGYTF.

This clonotype was recorded a few times. This chain uses TRBV10-3 with TRBJ1-1; TRBD1 agrees at 7 bases. Germline CDR1 and CDR2: ENHRY and SYGVKD. The CDR3 totals 15 residues. With V trimmed by 7 bases and J by 2 bases, 10 bases remained unmatched. In nucleotides, the CDR3 is TGTGCCATCACCTCATCGGGACAGCTTAACACTGAAGCTTTCTTT. Its translation is CAITSSGQLNTEAFF.

V usage is TRBV4-3 and J usage is TRBJ2-4; D not certain. CDR1 is LGHNA, CDR2 YSLEER, per germline. This CDR3 contains 14 residues. The ends were cut back, 1 base at V and 7 bases at J, with 11 bases in the middle. In DNA, the CDR3 is TGCGCCAGCAGCCAAGGCTCGGAGTGGAACATTCAGTACTTC. Encoded protein: CASSQGSEWNIQYF.

This sequence joins TRBV20-1 and TRBJ2-1; tentatively, D is TRBD2 (5 bases). The V end lost 7 bases, the J end lost 13 bases, and 23 bases lay between the germline ends. Per germline, CDR1 DFQATT and CDR2 SNEGSKA (reference sequence). The CDR3 has 13 amino acids. CDR3 DNA: TGCAGTGTCGACCGGGATCTCCAAGAGACCCAGTTCTTC. It specifies CSVDRDLQETQFF.

The chain employs TRBV7-7 and TRBJ2-1; no clear D. CDR1 and CDR2 (germline): SSHAT, FNYEAQ (reference sequence). With 1 base removed from V and 12 bases from J, the gap between germline ends came to 19 bases. The CDR3 is 15 residues long. CDR3 bases: TGTGCCAGCAGCTTAGGTGACCCATCTTACGATGGGCAGTTCTTC. This translates into CASSLGDPSYDGQFF. Combining the CDR3 with reference TRBV7-7 and TRBJ2-1 gives the whole variable domain GAGVSQSPRYKVTKRGQDVTLRCDPISSHATLYWYQQALGQGPEFLTYFNYEAQPDKSGLPSDRFSAERPEGSISTLTIQRTEQRDSAMYRCASSLGDPSYDGQFFGPGTRLTVL.